This T cell receptor beta chain is drawn from a study of shared T cell receptors in the human thymus. The CDR3 length is 14 residues. Trimming removed 3 bases at V and 1 base at J, with 9 bases between. Measured with immunoSEQ multiplex PCR; TCRdb has only the in-frame clones, and not every one. The profile shows 700,000 or so clones, approximately 85% of them singletons. This sample also appeared in a second study, on human thymus T cells.

This rearrangement joins TRBV23-1 to TRBJ2-5; no clear D. TRBV23-1 is labeled an ORF, and its function is uncertain. This TCR was sampled from a girl less than two years old with a congenital heart defect. Sequenced material: thymocytes. The CDR3 DNA is TGCGCCAGCAGTCACTCGGTCATCCAAGAGACCCAGTACTTC. Residues: CASSHSVIQETQYF.